Reported below is one TCR beta chain. Its antigen remains unknown. The V and J ends lost 0 bases and 0 bases respectively, with 5 bases between them. Germline V lookup: CDR1 LGHNA, CDR2 YNFKEQ. This CDR3 region has 15 residues. The table came from immunoSEQ multiplex PCR; TCRdb's copy has only in-frame clones and leaves some out. The sample has some 60,000 clones; 81% are singletons. The data were obtained in a study of a mutant IDH1 vaccine in newly diagnosed glioma. Time point specified: week 35, safety follow-up. In the vaccine, a single dose held 300 ug of the mutant IDH1 20-mer peptide, along with topical imiquimod.

This chain uses TRBV4-2 with TRBJ1-4; D is unresolved. This TCR came from a man aged 40-50 years with glioma. The starting material was PBMCs, obtained from a glioma patient whose treatment included an IDH1 peptide vaccine. The DNA of the CDR3 is TGTGCCAGCAGCCAAGATCGGGCAACTAATGAAAAACTGTTTTTT. It yields the protein CASSQDRATNEKLFF.